This T cell receptor beta chain was retrieved from a study of T cells in localized non-small cell lung cancer. Notes on the study in general: Higher T cell density in the blood was associated with longer overall survival, whereas higher adjacent-lung clonality associated with shorter survival. Adjacent lung had a median around 60 of the 100 largest tumor clones. As only one tumor region underwent sequencing, heterogeneity remains possible. Among the tissues sampled, uninvolved adjacent lung had the highest T cell clonality, above tumor.

TCRdb's copy holds only in-frame clones and misses some; the assay was immunoSEQ multiplex PCR. This sample has around 50,000 clones, with just over 85% found just once. The germline CDR1 and CDR2 sequences are WNHNN and SYGVQD (reference sequence). V was clipped by 7 bases and J by 0 bases, with 12 bases between them. The length of the CDR3 is 14 residues. With respect to this clone: Antigen unknown.

This TCR came from a woman aged 35 to 75 with stage I lung adenocarcinoma. The sequences come from peripheral blood, collected before any cancer treatment. The chain joins TRBV10-1 to TRBJ1-1, with a possible D match to TRBD1 (6 bases). In DNA, the CDR3 is TGCGCCAGCAAAGGAGGGGGGTTGAACACTGAAGCTTTCTTT. Translated: CASKGGGLNTEAFF.